The rows below give T cell receptor beta chains drawn from one sample of a study of tumor-infiltrating lymphocytes in oesophageal squamous cell carcinoma. TCRdb re-analysed the PCR reads in MiXCR, keeping a single row per CDR3 protein. The repertoire holds roughly 16,000 distinct CDR3 sequences, with 44% as singletons. Sequencing was performed on blood. All receptors derive from a female donor with esophageal squamous cell carcinoma. CDR3s include the opening cysteine and the closing phenylalanine or tryptophan. D genes are given only for firm matches. Rows give clone size only sometimes, using once, few, many, or a class for an expanded clone.

v_call	j_call	d_call	clone_size	cdr3_length	cdr3_nt	cdr3_aa
TRBV7-2	TRBJ2-5	-	many	13	TGTGCCAGCAGCTTAGGGGTCGGAGAGACCCAGTACTTC	CASSLGVGETQYF
TRBV5-1	TRBJ2-7	TRBD2	few	18	TGCGCCAGCAGCTTGGCCCCGGCTAGCGGGGGGGTTAGTTATGAGCAGTACTTC	CASSLAPASGGVSYEQYF
TRBV7-2	TRBJ2-1	-	few	14	TGTGCCAGCAGCCCCCCGACTAGGAACAATGAGCAGTTCTTC	CASSPPTRNNEQFF
TRBV7-3	TRBJ2-1	TRBD1	once	12	TGTGCCAGCAGCTTACGGACAGGGATGCAGTTCTTC	CASSLRTGMQFF
TRBV11-2	TRBJ1-1	-	-	15	TGTGCCAGCAGCCCGAGGGGTAACGGGGCAAGGGGAGCTTTCTTT	CASSPRGNGARGAFF
TRBV18	TRBJ1-1	-	few	13	TGTGCCAGCTCACCGCCAAGGTGGGCTGAAGCTTTCTTT	CASSPPRWAEAFF
TRBV7-2	TRBJ2-3	-	-	16	TGTGCCAGCAGCTTAGTGCCCGGGAGTCCCACCGGGGAGCTGTATTTT	CASSLVPGSPTGELYF
TRBV7-6	TRBJ2-2	-	-	15	TGTGCTAGCAGCCCGCTCAGGGGCGACACCGGGGAGCTGTTTTTT	CASSPLRGDTGELFF
TRBV7-3	TRBJ2-7	-	-	16	TGTGCCAGCAGCTTACGGGCCCTCCAGGGAGGCAATGAGCAGTACTTC	CASSLRALQGGNEQYF
TRBV7-2	TRBJ2-3	TRBD2	-	15	TGTGCCAGCAGCCGCCTGGCGGGAGGTGCAGATACGCAGTATTTT	CASSRLAGGADTQYF
TRBV11-2	TRBJ2-1	-	-	13	TGTGCCAGCAGCCTAGGGATAGCCAATGAGCAGTTCTTC	CASSLGIANEQFF
TRBV2	TRBJ2-2	-	many	15	TGTGCCAGCAGTCCCGGGACACTAAGACCCGGGGAGCTGTTTTTT	CASSPGTLRPGELFF
TRBV18	TRBJ2-5	-	few	17	TGTGCCAGCTCACCAAACTCAGCCGCCGCAGGGCAGGAGACCCAGTACTTC	CASSPNSAAAGQETQYF
TRBV7-3	TRBJ2-1	-	-	15	TGTGCCAGCAGCCAGCGAGGGAGCTCCTACAATGAGCAGTTCTTC	CASSQRGSSYNEQFF
TRBV7-3	TRBJ2-1	-	few	17	TGTGCCAGCAGCTACTCCGGGACACAGAGCTCCTACAATGAGCAGTTCTTC	CASSYSGTQSSYNEQFF
TRBV7-2	TRBJ1-4	-	once	15	TGTGCCAGCAGCTTCCGAAGGGGGATTAATGAAAAACTGTTTTTT	CASSFRRGINEKLFF